A selection of T cell receptor beta chains follows, all from one sample in a study of T-cell memory formation after mild COVID-19. TCRdb re-called the 5' RACE reads with MiXCR, one entry per CDR3 protein. Here the sample spans about 130,000 distinct CDR3 sequences, 5% to 6.5% being singletons. Sequences were obtained from PBMCs or a T cell subset sorted from them (not recorded which). These receptors all stem from an adult woman who had mild COVID-19 (a few samples of this study predate the infection). Cell type and time point are not known. Each CDR3 is given with its conserved first and last residue. The D gene is left open where the match is weak. Not every row has a clone size; where given, it reads once, few, many or a size class.

V: TRBV12-3/TRBV12-4
D: -
length: 15
size: few
J: TRBJ1-6
CDR3: CASRGGSSYNSPLHF
DNA: TGTGCCAGCAGGGGCGGGAGCTCCTATAATTCACCCCTCCACTTT

V: TRBV12-3/TRBV12-4
D: TRBD1
length: 13
size: few
J: TRBJ2-2
CDR3: CASNRDSGGELFF
DNA: TGTGCCAGCAACCGGGACAGTGGCGGGGAGCTGTTTTTT

V: TRBV5-1
D: -
length: 14
size: few
J: TRBJ2-2
CDR3: CASSLRTATGELFF
DNA: TGCGCCAGCAGCTTGAGGACAGCTACCGGGGAGCTGTTTTTT

V: TRBV10-3
D: -
length: 13
size: -
J: TRBJ2-1
CDR3: CAISGGNDNEQFF
DNA: TGTGCCATCAGTGGCGGGAACGACAATGAGCAGTTCTTC

V: TRBV6-6
D: -
length: 16
size: -
J: TRBJ1-5
CDR3: CASSPHPRASNQPQHF
DNA: TGTGCCAGCAGCCCCCACCCCCGGGCCTCGAACCAGCCCCAGCATTTT

V: TRBV18
D: -
length: 15
size: many
J: TRBJ1-1
CDR3: CASSPAGTGYTEAFF
DNA: TGTGCCAGCTCACCAGCCGGGACGGGGTACACTGAAGCTTTCTTT

V: TRBV7-2
D: TRBD2
length: 15
size: many
J: TRBJ2-7
CDR3: CASSSLAGGPREQYF
DNA: TGTGCCAGCAGCTCCTTAGCGGGAGGGCCGCGTGAGCAGTACTTC

V: TRBV6-5
D: TRBD1
length: 13
size: many
J: TRBJ2-5
CDR3: CASSLDRGETQYF
DNA: TGTGCCAGCAGTTTGGACAGGGGGGAGACCCAGTACTTC

V: TRBV5-1
D: -
length: 15
size: many
J: TRBJ1-1
CDR3: CASSIVTVVVTEAFF
DNA: TGCGCCAGCAGCATCGTCACAGTCGTTGTCACTGAAGCTTTCTTT

V: TRBV9
D: TRBD2
length: 15
size: few
J: TRBJ2-3
CDR3: CASSATTSETDTQYF
DNA: TGTGCCAGCAGCGCGACGACTAGCGAGACAGATACGCAGTATTTT

V: TRBV30
D: -
length: 16
size: many
J: TRBJ2-1
CDR3: CAWSVGWPGTYNEQFF
DNA: TGTGCCTGGAGTGTAGGGTGGCCAGGGACCTACAATGAGCAGTTCTTC

V: TRBV27
D: -
length: 14
size: many
J: TRBJ1-4
CDR3: CASSFAGNYEKLFF
DNA: TGTGCCAGCAGTTTCGCGGGGAACTACGAAAAACTGTTTTTT

V: TRBV5-5
D: -
length: 12
size: many
J: TRBJ2-5
CDR3: CASSRTEETQYF
DNA: TGTGCCAGCAGCCGGACAGAAGAGACCCAGTACTTC

V: TRBV20-1
D: TRBD2
length: 15
size: many
J: TRBJ2-2
CDR3: CSARRAGGPTGELFF
DNA: TGCAGTGCTAGACGAGCGGGGGGGCCGACCGGGGAGCTGTTTTTT

V: TRBV5-1
D: -
length: 17
size: -
J: TRBJ2-2
CDR3: CASSLHGDSGGPGELFF
DNA: TGCGCCAGCAGCCTCCACGGCGATAGCGGCGGACCAGGGGAGCTGTTTTTT

V: TRBV5-1
D: -
length: 16
size: -
J: TRBJ1-1
CDR3: CASSLNHPGMNTEAFF
DNA: TGCGCCAGCAGCTTGAATCATCCAGGGATGAACACTGAAGCTTTCTTT

V: TRBV6-5
D: TRBD1
length: 17
size: -
J: TRBJ2-7
CDR3: CASIPSPGQGATYEQYF
DNA: TGTGCCAGCATCCCTTCCCCCGGACAGGGGGCCACCTACGAGCAGTACTTC

V: TRBV5-1
D: -
length: 15
size: -
J: TRBJ2-5
CDR3: CASSLAGAPGETQYF
DNA: TGCGCCAGCAGCTTGGCCGGTGCACCAGGAGAGACCCAGTACTTC

V: TRBV3-1
D: TRBD1
length: 15
size: -
J: TRBJ1-1
CDR3: CASSQAGTVNTEAFF
DNA: TGTGCCAGCAGCCAAGCCGGGACAGTGAACACTGAAGCTTTCTTT

V: TRBV6-5
D: TRBD1
length: 15
size: few
J: TRBJ1-1
CDR3: CASRRTGKWDLEAFF
DNA: TGTGCCAGCAGAAGGACAGGTAAATGGGATCTTGAAGCTTTCTTT

V: TRBV6-1
D: -
length: 13
size: few
J: TRBJ2-7
CDR3: CASSSQGSYEQYF
DNA: TGTGCCAGCAGTTCACAGGGATCCTACGAGCAGTACTTC

V: TRBV10-3
D: TRBD1
length: 19
size: -
J: TRBJ1-3
CDR3: CAISENPGQGYHSGNTIYF
DNA: TGTGCCATCAGTGAGAACCCGGGACAGGGTTATCACTCTGGAAACACCATATATTTT

V: TRBV5-1
D: -
length: 11
size: many
J: TRBJ2-2
CDR3: CASEEGGELFF
DNA: TGCGCCAGCGAGGAGGGCGGGGAGCTGTTTTTT

V: TRBV18
D: -
length: 12
size: few
J: TRBJ2-7
CDR3: CASSPSTREQYF
DNA: TGTGCCAGCTCACCCTCGACCCGGGAGCAGTACTTC

V: TRBV5-1
D: -
length: 16
size: many
J: TRBJ2-1
CDR3: CASSLGGVYSYNEQFF
DNA: TGCGCCAGCAGCTTGGGGGGCGTATACTCCTACAATGAGCAGTTCTTC

V: TRBV20-1
D: -
length: 14
size: -
J: TRBJ2-5
CDR3: CSASLLTDQETQYF
DNA: TGCAGTGCTAGTCTTTTGACAGACCAAGAGACCCAGTACTTC

V: TRBV30
D: -
length: 14
size: -
J: TRBJ1-5
CDR3: CAWSGAQRGQPQHF
DNA: TGTGCCTGGAGTGGAGCCCAGAGGGGTCAGCCCCAGCATTTT

V: TRBV6-2/TRBV6-3
D: -
length: 14
size: few
J: TRBJ2-3
CDR3: CASSRTSRTDTQYF
DNA: TGTGCCAGCAGTCGTACTAGCCGCACAGATACGCAGTATTTT

V: TRBV20-1
D: TRBD2
length: 14
size: many
J: TRBJ2-1
CDR3: CSARSGSSYNEQFF
DNA: TGCAGTGCTAGAAGCGGGAGCTCCTACAATGAGCAGTTCTTC

V: TRBV29-1
D: TRBD2
length: 15
size: -
J: TRBJ2-7
CDR3: CSVCGGDLSSYEQYF
DNA: TGCAGCGTTTGCGGGGGGGACCTCAGCTCCTACGAGCAGTACTTC

V: TRBV10-3
D: TRBD2
length: 14
size: few
J: TRBJ2-7
CDR3: CASSTSGGAWEQYF
DNA: TGTGCCAGCAGTACTAGCGGGGGGGCTTGGGAGCAGTACTTC

V: TRBV10-3
D: -
length: 18
size: -
J: TRBJ1-5
CDR3: CAISESKGRRGDNQPQHF
DNA: TGTGCCATCAGTGAGTCGAAGGGTCGCAGGGGAGACAATCAGCCCCAGCATTTT

V: TRBV7-2
D: TRBD2
length: 16
size: many
J: TRBJ2-1
CDR3: CASSLGTSGSGYEQFF
DNA: TGTGCCAGCAGCTTAGGTACTAGCGGGAGTGGGTATGAGCAGTTCTTC

V: TRBV5-1
D: -
length: 13
size: -
J: TRBJ1-1
CDR3: CDSSPLGTTEAFF
DNA: TGCGACAGCAGCCCTTTGGGGACGACTGAAGCTTTCTTT

V: TRBV20-1
D: -
length: 16
size: many
J: TRBJ2-6
CDR3: CSASRGGSSGANVLTF
DNA: TGCAGTGCTAGCAGGGGCGGCTCCTCTGGGGCCAACGTCCTGACTTTC

V: TRBV11-3
D: -
length: 16
size: -
J: TRBJ2-1
CDR3: CASSLGPPSSYNEQFF
DNA: TGTGCCAGCAGCTTAGGCCCACCGAGCTCCTACAATGAGCAGTTCTTC

V: TRBV30
D: TRBD1
length: 12
size: few
J: TRBJ2-1
CDR3: CAWSEGGDEQFF
DNA: TGTGCCTGGTCAGAAGGGGGCGATGAGCAGTTCTTC

V: TRBV24-1
D: -
length: 13
size: -
J: TRBJ1-2
CDR3: CATSETGSYGYTF
DNA: TGTGCCACCAGTGAAACAGGTTCCTATGGCTACACCTTC

V: TRBV12-3/TRBV12-4
D: -
length: 17
size: many
J: TRBJ2-7
CDR3: CASSPQHPTSSSYEQYF
DNA: TGTGCCAGCAGCCCCCAGCACCCAACTTCTTCGTCCTACGAGCAGTACTTC

V: TRBV20-1
D: TRBD2
length: 14
size: few
J: TRBJ2-1
CDR3: CSARAAGPGNEQFF
DNA: TGCAGTGCTAGAGCAGCGGGGCCTGGGAATGAGCAGTTCTTC

V: TRBV11-2
D: TRBD1
length: 16
size: many
J: TRBJ2-2
CDR3: CASSRQGRANTGELFF
DNA: TGTGCCAGCAGCCGACAGGGGCGAGCGAACACCGGGGAGCTGTTTTTT

V: TRBV5-1
D: -
length: 14
size: -
J: TRBJ2-3
CDR3: CASSSGDGTDTQYF
DNA: TGCGCCAGCAGCAGTGGGGATGGCACAGATACGCAGTATTTT

V: TRBV12-3/TRBV12-4
D: -
length: 13
size: -
J: TRBJ1-2
CDR3: CASSLLGVSGYTF
DNA: TGTGCCAGCAGTTTATTAGGGGTCTCTGGCTACACCTTC

V: TRBV7-9
D: -
length: 14
size: few
J: TRBJ2-2
CDR3: CASRATGSTGELFF
DNA: TGTGCCAGCAGAGCTACAGGGTCCACCGGGGAGCTGTTTTTT

V: TRBV20-1
D: -
length: 13
size: few
J: TRBJ1-1
CDR3: CSIGDGPNTEAFF
DNA: TGCAGTATTGGAGACGGACCTAACACTGAAGCTTTCTTT